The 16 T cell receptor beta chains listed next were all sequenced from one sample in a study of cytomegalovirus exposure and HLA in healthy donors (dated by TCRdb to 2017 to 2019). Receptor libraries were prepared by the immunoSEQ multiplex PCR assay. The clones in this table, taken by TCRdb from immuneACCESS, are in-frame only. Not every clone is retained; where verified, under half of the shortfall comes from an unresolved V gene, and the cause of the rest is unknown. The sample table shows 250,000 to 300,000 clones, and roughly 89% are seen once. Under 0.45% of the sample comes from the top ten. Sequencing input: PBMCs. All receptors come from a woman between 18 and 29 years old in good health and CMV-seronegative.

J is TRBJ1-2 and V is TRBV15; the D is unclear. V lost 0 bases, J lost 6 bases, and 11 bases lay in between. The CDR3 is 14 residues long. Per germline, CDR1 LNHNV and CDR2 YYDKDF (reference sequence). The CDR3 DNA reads TGTGCCACCAGCAGAGAAGACGGGAGAGATGGCTACACCTTC. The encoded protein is CATSREDGRDGYTF.

DNA of the CDR3: TGTGCCAGCAGCTTAGTAAGGCGAGGGACAGGGCTATCCTACAATGAGCAGTTCTTC. The encoded protein is CASSLVRRGTGLSYNEQFF. This chain connects TRBV7-6 to TRBJ2-1; 9 nucleotides match TRBD1. The CDR3 has 19 amino acids. Germline V gene sequence: CDR1 SGHVS, CDR2 FNYEAQ. With V trimmed by 1 base and J by 1 base, 11 bases remained unmatched.

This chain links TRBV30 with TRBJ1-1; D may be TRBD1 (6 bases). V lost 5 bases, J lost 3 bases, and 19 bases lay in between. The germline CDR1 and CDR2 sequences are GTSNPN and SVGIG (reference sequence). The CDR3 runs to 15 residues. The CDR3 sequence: CAWVKGQYPDTEAFF. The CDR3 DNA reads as TGTGCCTGGGTTAAAGGACAGTATCCTGACACTGAAGCTTTCTTT.

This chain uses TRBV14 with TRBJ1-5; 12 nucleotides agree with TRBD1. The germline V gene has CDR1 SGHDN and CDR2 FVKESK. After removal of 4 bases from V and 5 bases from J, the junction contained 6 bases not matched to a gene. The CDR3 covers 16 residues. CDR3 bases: TGTGCCAGCAGCCGGGGAGGGACAGGGGGCCATCAGCCCCAGCATTTT. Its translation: CASSRGGTGGHQPQHF.

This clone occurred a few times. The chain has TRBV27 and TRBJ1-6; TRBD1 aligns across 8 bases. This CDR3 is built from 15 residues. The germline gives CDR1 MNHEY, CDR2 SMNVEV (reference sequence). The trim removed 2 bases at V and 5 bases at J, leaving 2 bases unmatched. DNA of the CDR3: TGTGCCAGCAGTTTAGGGACAGGAGATAATTCACCCCTCCACTTT. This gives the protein CASSLGTGDNSPLHF.

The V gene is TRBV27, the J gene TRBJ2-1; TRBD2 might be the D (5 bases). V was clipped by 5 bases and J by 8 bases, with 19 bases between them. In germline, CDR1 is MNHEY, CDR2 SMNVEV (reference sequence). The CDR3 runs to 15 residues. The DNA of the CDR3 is TGTGCCAGCAGTACCGGAGGTTCCTTCAGCCATGAGCAGTTCTTC. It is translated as CASSTGGSFSHEQFF.

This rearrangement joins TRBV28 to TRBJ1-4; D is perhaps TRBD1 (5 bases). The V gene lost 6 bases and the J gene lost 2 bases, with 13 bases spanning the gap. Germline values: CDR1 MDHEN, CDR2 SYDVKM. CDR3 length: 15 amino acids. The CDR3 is CASRRDSGTNEKLFF. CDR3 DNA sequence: TGTGCCAGCAGACGTGACAGCGGGACTAATGAAAAACTGTTTTTT.

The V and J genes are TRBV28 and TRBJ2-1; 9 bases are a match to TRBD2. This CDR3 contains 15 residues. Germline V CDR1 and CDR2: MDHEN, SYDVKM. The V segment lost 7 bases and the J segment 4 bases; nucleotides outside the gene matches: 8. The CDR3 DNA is TGTGCCAGCATGGAAAGCGGGGGGCGGTACAATGAGCAGTTCTTC. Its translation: CASMESGGRYNEQFF.

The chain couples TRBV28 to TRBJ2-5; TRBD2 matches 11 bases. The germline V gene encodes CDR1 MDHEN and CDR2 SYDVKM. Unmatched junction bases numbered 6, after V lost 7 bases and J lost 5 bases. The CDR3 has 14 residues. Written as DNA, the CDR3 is TGTGCCAGCACCGTAGCGGGGGGGCTCGAGACCCAGTACTTC. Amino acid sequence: CASTVAGGLETQYF.

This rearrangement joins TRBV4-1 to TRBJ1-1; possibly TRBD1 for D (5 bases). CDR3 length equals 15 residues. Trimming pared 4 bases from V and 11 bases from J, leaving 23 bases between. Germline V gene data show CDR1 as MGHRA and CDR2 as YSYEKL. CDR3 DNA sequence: TGCGCCAGCAGCCTGGTGGGCCTGGGAGGGAAGGGGGCTTTCTTT. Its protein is CASSLVGLGGKGAFF.

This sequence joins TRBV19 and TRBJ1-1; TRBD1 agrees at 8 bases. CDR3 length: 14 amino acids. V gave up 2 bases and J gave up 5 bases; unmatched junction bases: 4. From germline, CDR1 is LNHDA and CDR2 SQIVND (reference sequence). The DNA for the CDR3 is TGTGCCAGTAGTATAAGCAGGGGGCGGACTGAAGCTTTCTTT. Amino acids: CASSISRGRTEAFF.

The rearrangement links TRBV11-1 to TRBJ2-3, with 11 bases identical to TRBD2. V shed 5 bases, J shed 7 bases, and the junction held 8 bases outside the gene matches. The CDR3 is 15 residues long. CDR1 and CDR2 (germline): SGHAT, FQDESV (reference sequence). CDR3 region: CASSPLAGGIHTQYF. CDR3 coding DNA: TGTGCCAGCAGCCCGTTAGCGGGGGGGATCCATACGCAGTATTTT.

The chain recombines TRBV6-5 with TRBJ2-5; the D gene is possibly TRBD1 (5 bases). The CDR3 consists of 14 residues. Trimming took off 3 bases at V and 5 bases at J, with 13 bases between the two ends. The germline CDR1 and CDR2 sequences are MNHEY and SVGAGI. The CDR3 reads CASSYSRVWETQYF. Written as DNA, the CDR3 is TGTGCCAGCAGTTATTCCAGGGTTTGGGAGACCCAGTACTTC.

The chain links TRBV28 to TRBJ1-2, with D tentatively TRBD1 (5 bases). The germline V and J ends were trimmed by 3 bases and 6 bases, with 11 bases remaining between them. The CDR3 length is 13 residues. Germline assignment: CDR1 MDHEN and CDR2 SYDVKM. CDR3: CASSLLQVHGYTF. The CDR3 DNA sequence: TGTGCCAGCAGTTTGTTACAGGTCCATGGCTACACCTTC.

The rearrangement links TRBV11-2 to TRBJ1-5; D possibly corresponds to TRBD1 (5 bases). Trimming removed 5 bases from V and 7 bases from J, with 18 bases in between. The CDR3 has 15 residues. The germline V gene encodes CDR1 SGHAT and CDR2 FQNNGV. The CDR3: CASSPQGAGRQPQHF. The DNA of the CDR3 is TGTGCCAGCAGCCCGCAAGGTGCAGGGCGGCAGCCCCAGCATTTT.

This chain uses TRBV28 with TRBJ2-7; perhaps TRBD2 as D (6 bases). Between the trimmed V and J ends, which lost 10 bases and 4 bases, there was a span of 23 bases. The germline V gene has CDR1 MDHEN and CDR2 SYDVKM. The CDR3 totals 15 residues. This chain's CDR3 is CATGTPGEGPYEQYF. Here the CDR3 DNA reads TGTGCCACGGGGACCCCGGGAGAGGGGCCGTACGAGCAGTACTTC.